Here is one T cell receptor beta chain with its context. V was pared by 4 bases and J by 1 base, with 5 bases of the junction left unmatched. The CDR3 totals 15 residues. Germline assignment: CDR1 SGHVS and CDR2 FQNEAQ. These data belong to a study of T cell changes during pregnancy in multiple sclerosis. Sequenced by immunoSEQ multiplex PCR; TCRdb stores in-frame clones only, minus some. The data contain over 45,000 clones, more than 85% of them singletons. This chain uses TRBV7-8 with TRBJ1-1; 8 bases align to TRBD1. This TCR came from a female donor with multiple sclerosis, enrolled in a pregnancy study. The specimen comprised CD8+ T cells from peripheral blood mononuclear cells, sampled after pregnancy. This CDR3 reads CASSSRDRTNTEAFF. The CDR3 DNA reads TGTGCCAGCAGCTCCCGGGACAGGACGAACACTGAAGCTTTCTTT.